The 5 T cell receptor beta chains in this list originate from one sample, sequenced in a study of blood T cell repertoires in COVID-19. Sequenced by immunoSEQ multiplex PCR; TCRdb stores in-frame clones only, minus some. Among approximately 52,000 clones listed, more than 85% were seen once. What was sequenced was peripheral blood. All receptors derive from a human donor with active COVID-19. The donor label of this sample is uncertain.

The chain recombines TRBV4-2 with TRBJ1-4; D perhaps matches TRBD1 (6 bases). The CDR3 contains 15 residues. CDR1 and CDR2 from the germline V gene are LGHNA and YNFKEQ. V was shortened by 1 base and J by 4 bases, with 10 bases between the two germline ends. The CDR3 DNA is TGTGCCAGCAGCCAAGGTCAGGACAGTAATGAAAAACTGTTTTTT. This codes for CASSQGQDSNEKLFF.

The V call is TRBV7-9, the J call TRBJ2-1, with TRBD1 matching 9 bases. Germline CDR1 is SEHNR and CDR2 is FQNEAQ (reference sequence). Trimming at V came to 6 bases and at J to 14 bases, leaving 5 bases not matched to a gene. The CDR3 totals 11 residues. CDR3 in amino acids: CASRWTGAEFF. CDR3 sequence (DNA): TGTGCCAGCAGGTGGACAGGGGCGGAGTTCTTC.

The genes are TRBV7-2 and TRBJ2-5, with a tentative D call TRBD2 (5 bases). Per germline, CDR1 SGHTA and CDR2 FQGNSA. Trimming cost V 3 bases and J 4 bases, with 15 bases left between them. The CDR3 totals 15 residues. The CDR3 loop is CASSFNFPRGETQYF. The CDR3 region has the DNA TGTGCCAGCAGCTTTAATTTTCCCCGGGGAGAGACCCAGTACTTC.

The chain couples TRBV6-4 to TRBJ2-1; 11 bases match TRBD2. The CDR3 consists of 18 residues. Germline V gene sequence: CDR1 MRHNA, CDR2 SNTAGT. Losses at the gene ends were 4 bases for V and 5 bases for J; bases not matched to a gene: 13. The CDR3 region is CASSARSPLAGANNEQFF. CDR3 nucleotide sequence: TGTGCCAGCAGTGCTAGATCCCCACTAGCGGGGGCGAACAATGAGCAGTTCTTC.

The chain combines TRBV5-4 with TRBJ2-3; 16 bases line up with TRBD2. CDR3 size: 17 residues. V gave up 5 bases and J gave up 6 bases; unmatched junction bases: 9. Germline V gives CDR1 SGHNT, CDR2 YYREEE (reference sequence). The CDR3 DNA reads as TGTGCCAGCAGGACCGGGACTAGCGGGGGGGGCCGGGATACGCAGTATTTT. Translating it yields CASRTGTSGGGRDTQYF.